This is a list of T cell receptor beta chains from one sample in a study of T cell responses to AZD1222 COVID-19 vaccine. Sequencing used immunoSEQ multiplex PCR; TCRdb keeps in-frame clones, though not all of them. The data contain about 160,000 clones, 88% of them singletons. The sequencing here drew on peripheral blood, taken 28 days after the second AZD1222 dose. These receptors originate from an adult who received the AZD1222 COVID-19 vaccine. The conserved cysteine and the conserved F or W are not part of the CDR3 here. The order of the fields is J gene, clone size, V gene, CDR3 protein. Rows give clone size only sometimes, using once, few, many, or a class for an expanded clone.

j_call: TRBJ1-2
clone_size: -
v_call: TRBV7-9
cdr3_aa: ASARDRVYGYT

j_call: TRBJ1-1
clone_size: -
v_call: TRBV2
cdr3_aa: ASRSGVRTEAF

j_call: TRBJ1-6
clone_size: -
v_call: TRBV4-2
cdr3_aa: ASSQEVQGLINSPLH

j_call: TRBJ2-2
clone_size: -
v_call: TRBV10-3
cdr3_aa: AAGTANTGELF

j_call: TRBJ2-5
clone_size: once
v_call: TRBV5-1
cdr3_aa: ASSLAGADQETQY

j_call: TRBJ2-2
clone_size: -
v_call: TRBV18
cdr3_aa: ASSRFPGGRSPGGSTGELF

j_call: TRBJ1-4
clone_size: -
v_call: TRBV19
cdr3_aa: ASSIVFVGGAIQSGKLF

j_call: TRBJ1-6
clone_size: -
v_call: TRBV5-6
cdr3_aa: ASSFRQDHSPLH

j_call: TRBJ1-2
clone_size: -
v_call: TRBV29-1
cdr3_aa: SVGTRDYGYT

j_call: TRBJ1-2
clone_size: -
v_call: TRBV27
cdr3_aa: ASSSSYRGGYT

j_call: TRBJ2-7
clone_size: -
v_call: TRBV27
cdr3_aa: ASSQGRPGGYEQY

j_call: TRBJ1-1
clone_size: -
v_call: TRBV6-5
cdr3_aa: ASTSGRATEAF

j_call: TRBJ2-2
clone_size: -
v_call: TRBV2
cdr3_aa: ASTNTGELF

j_call: TRBJ2-1
clone_size: -
v_call: TRBV5-1
cdr3_aa: ATGQGNWNEQF

j_call: TRBJ1-3
clone_size: -
v_call: TRBV6-5
cdr3_aa: ASQIGNTIY

j_call: TRBJ2-7
clone_size: -
v_call: TRBV6-6
cdr3_aa: ASRIERDEQY

j_call: TRBJ1-5
clone_size: -
v_call: TRBV12-3/TRBV12-4
cdr3_aa: ASSLDSRNQH

j_call: TRBJ1-5
clone_size: -
v_call: TRBV7-6
cdr3_aa: ASSLGTGVDGNQPQH

j_call: TRBJ1-1
clone_size: -
v_call: TRBV10-3
cdr3_aa: AIGTGGNTEAF

j_call: TRBJ2-2
clone_size: -
v_call: TRBV3-1/TRBV3-2
cdr3_aa: ASSQAWIAGTTGELF

j_call: TRBJ2-7
clone_size: -
v_call: TRBV6-5
cdr3_aa: AAGWGRGYEQY

j_call: TRBJ2-6
clone_size: -
v_call: TRBV5-6
cdr3_aa: ASSLVSGAFSGANVLT

j_call: TRBJ2-4
clone_size: once
v_call: TRBV29-1
cdr3_aa: SAGDGALAKNIQY

j_call: TRBJ2-3
clone_size: -
v_call: TRBV11-1
cdr3_aa: ASSRLRDTDTQY

j_call: TRBJ1-3
clone_size: -
v_call: TRBV19
cdr3_aa: ASSPQGLPGNTIY

j_call: TRBJ2-7
clone_size: -
v_call: TRBV7-9
cdr3_aa: ASSWGGGYYEQY